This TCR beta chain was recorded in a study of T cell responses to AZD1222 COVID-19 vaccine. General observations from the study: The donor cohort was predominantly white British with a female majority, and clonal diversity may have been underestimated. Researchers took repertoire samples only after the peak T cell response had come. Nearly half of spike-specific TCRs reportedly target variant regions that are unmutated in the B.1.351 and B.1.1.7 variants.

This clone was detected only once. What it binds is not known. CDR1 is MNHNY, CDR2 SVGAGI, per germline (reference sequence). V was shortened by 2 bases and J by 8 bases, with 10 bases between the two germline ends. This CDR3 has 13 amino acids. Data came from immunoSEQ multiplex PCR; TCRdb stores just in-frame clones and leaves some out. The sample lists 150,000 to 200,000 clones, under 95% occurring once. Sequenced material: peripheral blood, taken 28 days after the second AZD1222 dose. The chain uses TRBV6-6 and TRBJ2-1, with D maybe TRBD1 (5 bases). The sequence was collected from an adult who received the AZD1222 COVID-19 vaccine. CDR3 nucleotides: TGTGCCAGCAGTTACGTAGGGGTGGATGAGCAGTTCTTC. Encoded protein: CASSYVGVDEQFF.